A selection of T cell receptor beta chains follows, all from one sample in a study of identical twins. TCRdb redid the calling of the 5' RACE reads with MiXCR, one entry per CDR3 protein. The sample lists around 1.7 million distinct CDR3 sequences, around a third occurring once. Specimen: cord blood. Source of these receptors: a newborn girl in good health. The CDR3 runs from the conserved cysteine through the conserved F or W. D genes are given only for firm matches. Clone size, where shown, is once, few, many, or a class for clones that have expanded.

V gene	J gene	D gene	clone size	CDR3 protein	CDR3 DNA
TRBV20-1	TRBJ2-3	TRBD1	few	CSADRGPGDTQYF	TGCAGTGCTGACAGGGGACCAGGAGATACGCAGTATTTT
TRBV28	TRBJ1-1	.	.	CASSPGGRSTEAFF	TGTGCCAGCAGTCCCGGGGGGAGGAGCACTGAAGCTTTCTTT
TRBV19	TRBJ2-7	TRBD2	.	CASSIDLEAGATYEQYF	TGTGCCAGTAGTATAGATCTGGAAGCGGGGGCCACCTACGAGCAGTACTTC
TRBV5-1	TRBJ2-5	.	few	CASSPQKETQYF	TGCGCCAGCAGCCCGCAAAAAGAGACCCAGTACTTC
TRBV2	TRBJ2-7	.	few	CASLADSYEQYF	TGTGCCAGCTTAGCGGACAGCTACGAGCAGTACTTC
TRBV5-5	TRBJ2-7	.	.	CASSLGFYERYF	TGTGCCAGCAGCTTGGGGTTTTACGAGCGGTACTTC
TRBV20-1	TRBJ2-5	TRBD1	few	CSASPRQGAYPGETQYF	TGCAGTGCTTCCCCTAGACAGGGGGCTTATCCGGGAGAGACCCAGTACTTC
TRBV10-3	TRBJ2-3	TRBD2	.	CAISESDSPSGRRRTDAQYF	TGTGCCATCAGTGAGTCCGACAGCCCTAGCGGGAGAAGGCGCACAGATGCGCAGTATTTT
TRBV9	TRBJ2-7	TRBD2	few	CASSVGGRGLDYEQYF	TGTGCCAGCAGCGTAGGTGGGAGGGGATTAGACTACGAGCAGTACTTC
TRBV2	TRBJ2-5	TRBD2	.	CASSRLAGGPKLAYNEQYF	TGTGCCAGCAGTCGACTAGCGGGAGGGCCGAAGTTAGCCTACAATGAGCAGTACTTC
TRBV3-1	TRBJ2-1	TRBD1	.	CASRPAGTGFSSYNEQFF	TGTGCCAGCAGGCCCGCCGGGACAGGCTTTAGCTCCTACAATGAGCAGTTCTTC
TRBV29-1	TRBJ2-1	TRBD2	many	CSVSGTSPFNEQFF	TGCAGCGTATCCGGGACTAGCCCGTTTAATGAGCAGTTCTTC
TRBV30	TRBJ1-1	.	.	CAWNLREGSEAFF	TGTGCCTGGAATCTCCGGGAAGGCTCTGAAGCTTTCTTT
TRBV11-2	TRBJ2-1	TRBD2	many	CASSSIAGGPYNEQFF	TGTGCCAGCAGCTCCATAGCGGGGGGCCCCTACAATGAGCAGTTCTTC
TRBV2	TRBJ1-4	TRBD1	once	CASSPIGQGGEKLFF	TGTGCCAGCAGTCCCATAGGACAGGGGGGTGAAAAACTGTTTTTT
TRBV11-2	TRBJ1-4	.	few	CASSVQETNEKLFF	TGTGCCAGCAGCGTACAAGAAACTAATGAAAAACTGTTTTTT
TRBV5-1	TRBJ2-1	.	.	CASSGRTTYNEQFF	TGCGCCAGCAGCGGAAGGACTACCTACAATGAGCAGTTCTTC
TRBV7-6	TRBJ1-2	.	.	CASSLRGPRNYGYTF	TGTGCCAGCAGCCTCCGGGGTCCACGTAACTATGGCTACACCTTC
TRBV6-2/TRBV6-3	TRBJ1-5	.	few	CASQQFPLQPQHF	TGTGCCAGCCAACAGTTTCCCCTTCAGCCCCAGCATTTT
TRBV10-3	TRBJ1-2	.	many	CAISEGEGYGYTF	TGTGCCATCAGTGAGGGGGAGGGCTATGGCTACACCTTC
TRBV9	TRBJ2-3	TRBD2	few	CASSVAAWAGVADTQYF	TGTGCCAGCAGCGTAGCAGCCTGGGCGGGAGTGGCGGATACGCAGTATTTT
TRBV29-1	TRBJ2-1	TRBD2	.	CSAGLARYNEQFF	TGCAGCGCAGGACTAGCACGCTACAATGAGCAGTTCTTC
TRBV6-6	TRBJ2-7	.	.	CASSKGGDIDEQYF	TGTGCCAGCAGCAAGGGGGGGGACATCGACGAGCAGTACTTC
TRBV6-5	TRBJ1-2	TRBD1	.	CAGSTDRGHGYTF	TGTGCCGGCAGCACGGACAGGGGTCACGGCTACACCTTC
TRBV24-1	TRBJ2-1	TRBD2	few	CATSDLQTSGNNEQFF	TGTGCCACCAGTGATTTACAGACTAGCGGGAACAATGAGCAGTTCTTC
TRBV20-1	TRBJ2-5	.	.	CSARDWLRGGLVHEQYF	TGCAGTGCTAGAGATTGGTTAAGGGGGGGCCTCGTACATGAGCAGTACTTC
TRBV5-1	TRBJ2-3	.	few	CASAGGGHSTDTQYF	TGCGCCAGCGCCGGAGGGGGACACAGCACAGATACGCAGTATTTT
TRBV5-1	TRBJ2-7	.	many	CASSLGHYYEQYF	TGCGCCAGCAGCTTGGGACATTACTACGAGCAGTACTTC
TRBV3-1	TRBJ2-1	.	.	CASSHPSGTGRSNEQFF	TGTGCCAGCAGCCATCCTTCCGGGACTGGAAGGTCCAATGAGCAGTTCTTC
TRBV5-1	TRBJ2-3	.	many	CASKQASGGDTQYF	TGCGCCAGCAAGCAGGCTAGTGGGGGAGATACGCAGTATTTT
TRBV5-1	TRBJ2-7	TRBD1	once	CASSPSTGVDEQYF	TGCGCCAGCAGCCCCAGTACAGGGGTCGATGAGCAGTACTTC
TRBV5-6	TRBJ1-1	.	.	CASSFSNKDTEAFF	TGTGCCAGCAGCTTCAGTAACAAGGACACTGAAGCTTTCTTT
TRBV18	TRBJ2-7	.	few	CASSRNRGKRVYEQYF	TGTGCCAGCTCCCGAAATCGCGGTAAGAGGGTTTACGAGCAGTACTTC
TRBV11-3	TRBJ2-3	.	few	CASSLGEFNTDTQYF	TGTGCCAGCAGCTTAGGAGAGTTCAACACAGATACGCAGTATTTT
TRBV24-1	TRBJ2-5	.	.	CATSDLESPETQYF	TGTGCCACCAGTGATTTGGAGTCCCCAGAGACCCAGTACTTC
TRBV20-1	TRBJ1-1	.	.	CSAWTLNTEAFF	TGCAGTGCGTGGACACTTAACACTGAAGCTTTCTTT
TRBV6-5	TRBJ2-5	.	few	CASSYSFSSRRETQYF	TGTGCCAGCAGTTACTCGTTTAGCTCGAGGCGAGAGACCCAGTACTTC
TRBV3-1	TRBJ1-1	.	.	CASSQGVGVGTEAFF	TGTGCCAGCAGCCAAGGAGTGGGGGTCGGCACTGAAGCTTTCTTT
TRBV9	TRBJ2-7	TRBD2	.	CASSGSGGAAHNEQYF	TGTGCCAGCAGCGGTAGCGGGGGGGCAGCTCACAATGAGCAGTACTTC
TRBV20-1	TRBJ2-3	.	few	CSARRGTKGTDTQYF	TGCAGTGCTAGGCGGGGGACAAAGGGCACAGATACGCAGTATTTT
TRBV20-1	TRBJ2-4	.	few	CSASKSIATREQYF	TGCAGTGCTAGCAAGTCGATAGCAACGAGGGAGCAGTACTTC
TRBV7-9	TRBJ2-7	.	.	CASSLRVGRAIEQYF	TGTGCCAGCAGCTTACGGGTTGGCAGGGCCATCGAGCAGTACTTC
TRBV29-1	TRBJ1-1	TRBD1	once	CSVLKLRGLDTEAFF	TGCAGCGTGCTCAAGTTAAGGGGGCTGGACACTGAAGCTTTCTTT
TRBV20-1	TRBJ2-1	TRBD2	once	CSASRGLAGGNEQFF	TGCAGTGCTAGTCGCGGACTAGCGGGGGGGAATGAGCAGTTCTTC
TRBV9	TRBJ2-3	.	.	CASSVPGWDTQYF	TGTGCCAGCAGCGTACCGGGGTGGGATACGCAGTATTTT
TRBV10-3	TRBJ1-6	TRBD1	.	CAINGQGDNSPLHF	TGTGCCATCAACGGACAGGGGGATAATTCACCCCTCCACTTT